The 20 T cell receptor beta chains below come from one sample, sequenced in a study of control samples from healthy donors and cancer patients. Sequencing was performed with immunoSEQ multiplex PCR; in TCRdb, only in-frame clones are kept and a portion is missing. The repertoire consists of around 110,000 clones, with 80% to 90% occurring once and the leading ten covering about 1%. Sequences were obtained from PBMCs. These receptors all stem from a woman between 45 and 65 years old with colorectal cancer.

The chain recombines TRBV5-1 with TRBJ1-1, with 8 nucleotides matching TRBD1. Germline V gene sequence: CDR1 SGHRS, CDR2 YFSETQ. The V gene end was trimmed by 4 bases and the J gene end by 3 bases; junction bases not matched to a gene: 8. The length of the CDR3 is 15 residues. The CDR3 bases are TGCGCCAGCAGCCCCCAGGGGACAGGCGACACTGAAGCTTTCTTT. This encodes CASSPQGTGDTEAFF.

There are a few counts of this clone. The rearrangement joins TRBV12-3 or TRBV12-4 to TRBJ2-3; D is unresolved. The CDR3 runs to 13 residues. V dropped 5 bases and J dropped 5 bases, with 11 bases sitting between them. The CDR3 DNA reads as TGTGCCAGCAGTCCACCACCCCAAGATACGCAGTATTTT. This sequence encodes CASSPPPQDTQYF.

A single count supports this clone. The chain links TRBV3-1 (or the pseudogene TRBV3-2) to TRBJ2-7; 9 bases are a match to TRBD1. CDR1 LGHDT and CDR2 YNNKEL come from the germline V gene (reference sequence). The length of the CDR3 is 20 residues. Trimming at V came to 1 base and at J to 2 bases, leaving 18 bases not matched to a gene. The DNA for the CDR3 is TGTGCCAGCAGCCAAGGCAAGCCGGGACAGGGATTATATTATCCCTACGAGCAGTACTTC. Translation gives CASSQGKPGQGLYYPYEQYF.

The J gene is TRBJ1-2, the V gene TRBV18, with a tentative D call TRBD1 (5 bases). CDR3 length equals 14 residues. Per the germline V gene, CDR1 is KGHSH and CDR2 is LQKENI. Deletions cut 2 bases from V and 2 bases from J, with 9 bases between. The CDR3 DNA reads TGTGCCAGCTCACCAGGGACGGGGAACTATGGCTACACCTTC. This codes for CASSPGTGNYGYTF.

This clone was detected once. The chain links TRBV5-1 to TRBJ1-4; 8 nucleotides agree with TRBD1. V lost 6 bases and J lost 1; bases outside the gene matches: 5. Germline CDR1 is SGHRS and CDR2 is YFSETQ. The CDR3 has 15 amino acids. The CDR3 protein is CASKDRGETNEKLFF. The CDR3 DNA reads as TGCGCCAGCAAAGACAGGGGTGAAACTAATGAAAAACTGTTTTTT.

This clone was detected once. This chain connects TRBV10-3 to TRBJ2-5; perhaps TRBD1 as D (6 bases). Germline V gene data show CDR1 as ENHRY and CDR2 as SYGVKD. The germline V and J ends were trimmed by 10 bases and 4 bases, with 19 bases remaining between them. The CDR3 spans 14 residues. CDR3 region: CATSAGTTGETQYF. CDR3 bases: TGTGCCACCTCGGCCGGGACAACCGGAGAGACCCAGTACTTC.

The rearrangement joins TRBV7-9 to TRBJ2-2; 8 positions agree with TRBD2. The CDR3 contains 12 residues. Trimming at V came to 4 bases and at J to 10 bases, leaving 2 bases not matched to a gene. CDR1 and CDR2 from the germline V gene are SEHNR and FQNEAQ (reference sequence). The CDR3 DNA follows: TGTGCCAGCAGCTCGGGACTAGTGGAGCTGTTTTTT. It encodes CASSSGLVELFF.

This clone has more than one count but fewer than ten. The chain is built from TRBV3-1 (or the pseudogene TRBV3-2) and TRBJ1-6; tentatively, D is TRBD1 (5 bases). The CDR3 covers 13 residues. V lost 7 bases and J lost 8, with 12 bases in between. The germline V gene has CDR1 LGHDT and CDR2 YNNKEL (reference sequence). In nucleotides, the CDR3 is TGTGCCAGCAACGCGAGGGGAGATTCACCCCTCCACTTT. Amino acids: CASNARGDSPLHF.

V and J are TRBV11-2 and TRBJ2-1; 11 nucleotides align to TRBD2. This CDR3 has 16 residues. Per germline, CDR1 SGHAT and CDR2 FQNNGV. After removal of 5 bases from V and 5 bases from J, the junction contained 8 bases not matched to a gene. DNA of the CDR3: TGTGCCAGCAGCCCGGGACTAGCGGAAACCAACAATGAGCAGTTCTTC. Translating gives CASSPGLAETNNEQFF.

This rearrangement joins TRBV5-1 to TRBJ1-2, with 7 nucleotides matching TRBD1. With 5 bases clipped from V and 8 bases from J, the junction kept 6 bases outside the gene matches. Per the germline V gene, CDR1 is SGHRS and CDR2 is YFSETQ. CDR3 length: 12 amino acids. This chain's CDR3 is CASRTGSEGYTF. CDR3 bases: TGCGCCAGCAGGACAGGGTCGGAGGGCTACACCTTC.

The CDR3 coding sequence is TGTGCCAGCAGGGGCGATGTTGTGAACACTGAAGCTTTCTTT. This translates into CASRGDVVNTEAFF. The gene calls are TRBV6-5 and TRBJ1-1, with unresolved D. The CDR3 consists of 14 residues. V was clipped by 6 bases and J by 0 bases, with 11 bases between them. Germline V CDR1 and CDR2: MNHEY, SVGAGI.

The chain has TRBV30 and TRBJ2-3; D is perhaps TRBD1 (5 bases). This CDR3 comprises 15 residues. CDR1 and CDR2 (germline): GTSNPN, SVGIG (reference sequence). V was cut by 8 bases and J by 2 bases, with 20 bases left in between. The CDR3 sequence: CASSWTSDLTDTQYF. As DNA, the CDR3 is TGTGCCAGCTCCTGGACATCCGATCTCACAGATACGCAGTATTTT.

This rearrangement joins TRBV6-5 to TRBJ1-1; D remains ambiguous. The V end lost 2 bases, the J end lost 5 bases, and 12 bases lay between the germline ends. Germline CDR1 MNHEY, CDR2 SVGAGI. This CDR3 has 14 residues. The CDR3 sequence: CASSYVGRATEAFF. DNA of the CDR3: TGTGCCAGCAGTTACGTCGGCCGGGCTACTGAAGCTTTCTTT.

The rearrangement links TRBV10-3 to TRBJ2-6; tentative D call: TRBD2 (5 bases). V was shortened by 5 bases and J by 4 bases, with 9 bases between the two germline ends. This CDR3 spans 14 amino acids. The V gene's germline CDR1 is ENHRY and CDR2 SYGVKD. CDR3 residues: CAISTGYGANVLTF. The CDR3, as DNA: TGTGCCATCAGTACGGGGTACGGGGCCAACGTCCTGACTTTC.

The chain recombines TRBV6-6 with TRBJ1-1; the match to TRBD1 covers 12 bases. Germline V gene sequence: CDR1 MNHNY, CDR2 SVGAGI (reference sequence). V lost 5 bases and J lost 4; bases outside the gene matches: 8. The CDR3 is made up of 16 amino acids. The CDR3 region has the DNA TGTGCCAGCAGTCCGGCCCCGGGACAGGGGGCCACTGAAGCTTTCTTT. This sequence encodes CASSPAPGQGATEAFF.

V is TRBV2 and J is TRBJ2-1, with D hard to call. There are 14 residues in the CDR3. Looked up from germline, CDR1 is SNHLY and CDR2 is FYNNEI. The ends were cut back, 5 bases at V and 8 bases at J, with 16 bases in the middle. CDR3 DNA sequence: TGTGCCAGCAGTCCACCCCCTCCACCCTATGAGCAGTTCTTC. It codes for CASSPPPPPYEQFF.

Here the CDR3 reads CASSLVNLNTEAFF. The CDR3 bases are TGTGCCAGCAGTTTGGTCAACCTGAACACTGAAGCTTTCTTT. The chain is built from TRBV28 and TRBJ1-1; D unresolved. Trimming took off 3 bases at V and 0 bases at J, with 8 bases between the two ends. The CDR3 runs 14 residues. CDR1 and CDR2 (germline): MDHEN, SYDVKM.

A single count supports this clone. The chain links TRBV30 to TRBJ2-3; possible D gene TRBD1, 5 bases. The V end was cut by 2 bases, the J end by 2 bases, with 8 bases between. The CDR3 has 13 residues. Per germline, CDR1 GTSNPN and CDR2 SVGIG (reference sequence). In DNA form, the CDR3 reads TGTGCCTGGAGTACAGGAGACACAGATACGCAGTATTTT. It yields the protein CAWSTGDTDTQYF.

This clone appeared a few times. V and J are TRBV10-1 and TRBJ1-2, with D possibly matching TRBD1 (5 bases). CDR3 size: 13 residues. CDR1 WNHNN and CDR2 SYGVQD come from the germline V gene (reference sequence). V shed 3 bases and J shed 11 bases, with 16 bases lying between them. The CDR3 DNA follows: TGCGCCAGCAGTGATAATACCCAGGGTGGTTACACCTTC. The encoded protein is CASSDNTQGGYTF.

This clone appeared a single time. This chain links TRBV10-3 with TRBJ2-1, with 8 positions matching TRBD2. Trimming cost V 4 bases and J 7 bases; bases outside gene matches: 6. CDR1 ENHRY and CDR2 SYGVKD come from the germline V gene. The CDR3 consists of 14 residues. The CDR3 spells CAISGSSGENEQFF. The CDR3 DNA sequence: TGTGCCATCAGTGGAAGTAGCGGGGAGAATGAGCAGTTCTTC.